The T cell receptor (beta chain) described here comes from a study of shared clonotypes between healthy human individuals. Study overall: The donors, a couple of women and three men, were aged 18 to 49.

Findings and caveats of the study: Sampling used blood alone; tissue repertoires probably differ.

Germline CDR1 SGHTA, CDR2 FQGNSA. Trimming took off 5 bases at V and 4 bases at J, with 14 bases between the two ends. The CDR3 consists of 15 residues. Note on this clone: Its specificity is unknown.

Researchers ran the assay at a deep level. Here immunoSEQ multiplex PCR was the method, and the copy in TCRdb shows in-frame clones only, minus some. In the table there are 500,000 to 650,000 clones, around 77% of which are singletons. The sequenced sample was PBMCs. The sequence was collected from a woman aged 35 to 49 in good health. Some clones in this sample may be carry-over from other donors' samples. This chain joins TRBV7-2 and TRBJ2-2, with D possibly TRBD1 on 5 matching bases. The CDR3 sequence: CASSPQGIGTGELFF. Written as DNA, the CDR3 is TGTGCCAGCAGCCCGCAGGGTATCGGCACCGGGGAGCTGTTTTTT.